This T cell receptor (beta chain) derives from a study of beta chain features in type 1 diabetes (dated by TCRdb to the late 2010s). Regarding the study in general: Patients and healthy donors did not differ in mean age, gender distribution, total cell number or subset yield. A total of some 100,000,000 sorted cells were examined across all samples, and a strong correlation was observed between cell number per subset and RNA yield. In the study, recently diagnosed type 1 diabetes patients and matched healthy donors were compared on the TCRB repertoires of their sorted circulating CD4+ T cell subsets. Whereas all 30 or so donors provided naive and central memory subsets, regulatory and stem cell-like memory subsets were isolated from just 8 patients and roughly eight healthy donors.

For this clone: The antigen it binds to is not known. Base qualities were left out, and no much larger clone turns up one base away.

Summary of the overall study and its limitations: Patients with type 1 diabetes made fewer insertions and deleted more nucleotides at VDJ recombination sites, implying thymic rearrangement abnormalities. PCR might favor shorter templates, but patient and control samples were amplified and corrected together, so any skew would affect both groups equally. Naive, central memory and regulatory TCRB repertoires appeared more similar among patients than among healthy donors. Because cDNA rather than genomic DNA was sequenced, highly expressing activated cells could have been over-represented, although no difference in activation and CD3 levels was found between groups. A moderate but significant shortening of TCRB CDR3 length was observed in type 1 diabetes patients in all four CD4+ subsets. Because small numbers of individuals were included in the HLA sub-analyses, any influence of HLA type on TCRB rearrangement was left unresolved.

The entire isolated RNA was reverse transcribed using the High Capacity cDNA Reverse Transcription Kit, and thus expressed TCRB transcripts were sequenced. Deep immunoSEQ sequencing was applied to naive, central memory and regulatory T cell samples, giving an average of roughly 3.5 million total reads per sample. Sorted cells were lysed in RLT buffer and RNA was extracted with DNase-treated RNeasy Micro or Mini kits, depending on cell number. Each cell subset was processed on its own to prevent cross-contamination, while patient and healthy donor samples were processed together. TCRB sequences were amplified from cDNA with the immunoSEQ multiplex PCR, producing 87-bp fragments spanning the CDR3 region. Amplicons were sequenced on the Illumina HiSeq platform. On the authors' methods: PCR bias was computationally corrected using synthetic template baselines, reads within Hamming distance 2 were collapsed, and singletons that could not be merged were discarded. Reads were aligned to IMGT to assign V, D and J genes, CDR3 length, and insertions or deletions at six rearrangement sites. Within each subset, clonotype counts were normalized to the number of sorted cells before true diversity and Gini coefficients were calculated with the tcR R package. The overlap coefficient, calculated on TCRB nucleotide sequences, was used to quantify repertoire sharing. As a proxy for the pre-selection repertoire, out-of-frame TCRB sequences from naive cells were analyzed. Imported from immuneACCESS, the table was reduced by TCRdb to in-frame sequences with V and J called. These copies leave out some clones; in studies compared against another copy, an unresolved V gene accounts for under half, and the cause of the remainder is not known. V and J calls and clone size are given by that table; D and trimming were obtained from the DNA. This sample has some 660,000 clones in its table, and roughly an eighth of those were observed once. The ten most abundant clones make up less than 0.04% of the sample.

From each donor, a single peripheral blood sample of approximately 120 mL on average was drawn into heparinised tubes. A BD FACSAria II was used to sort naive, central memory, regulatory and stem cell-like memory CD4+ T cells with a panel that included CD45RO, CCR7, CD25, CD127, CD95 and CD27. Purity was above 95% for every sorted population. Right away, PBMCs were isolated by Lymphoprep density gradient centrifugation and were stained directly, with no culture step. To minimize batch effects, samples were stained and sorted in pairs, one healthy donor with one patient per experiment. This sequence originates from a man younger than 35 with type 1 diabetes. Material for sequencing was naive CD4+ T cells from blood. The cell subset or site label for this specimen denotes: true naive CD4+ T cells.

The nucleotides read TGTGCCAGCAGATTGGACAGGGGGGACTACGAGCAGTACTTC. The resulting protein is CASRLDRGDYEQYF. The rearranged chain carries TRBV2 and TRBJ2-7; the central 10 bases match TRBD1. Its CDR3 holds 14 amino acids, cysteine through phenylalanine. The retained sequence is limited to the CDR3, 42 bases, with the frame set at the first base. V loses 6 bases at its end and J loses 3 bases; junction bases beyond the gene matches: 5. Based on the germline V gene, the CDR1 and CDR2 sequences are SNHLY and FYNNEI.